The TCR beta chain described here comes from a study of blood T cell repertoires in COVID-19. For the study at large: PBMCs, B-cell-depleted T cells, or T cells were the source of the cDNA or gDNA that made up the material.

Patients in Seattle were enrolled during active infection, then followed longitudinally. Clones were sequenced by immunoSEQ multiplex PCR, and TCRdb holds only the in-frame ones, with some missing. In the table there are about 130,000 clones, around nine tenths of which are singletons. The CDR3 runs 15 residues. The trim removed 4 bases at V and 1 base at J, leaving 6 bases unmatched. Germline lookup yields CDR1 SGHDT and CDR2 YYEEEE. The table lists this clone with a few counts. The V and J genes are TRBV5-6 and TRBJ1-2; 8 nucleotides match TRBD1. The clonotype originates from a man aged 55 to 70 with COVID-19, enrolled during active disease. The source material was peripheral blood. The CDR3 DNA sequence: TGTGCCAGCAGCAGGGACAGGAAGATTAACTATGGCTACACCTTC. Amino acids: CASSRDRKINYGYTF.